This T cell receptor (beta chain) was recorded in a study of brain T cells in children with intractable seizures. Libraries were prepared by immunoSEQ multiplex PCR; TCRdb keeps only in-frame clonotypes and omits some of them. The data hold tens of thousands of clones, with over 75% observed a single time. The CDR3 contains 13 residues. Germline V gives CDR1 SGHVS, CDR2 FQNEAQ. V lost 5 bases, J lost 6 bases, and 6 bases stayed unmatched. The V call is TRBV7-8, the J call TRBJ2-7; the match to TRBD1 covers 8 bases. The sequence was obtained from a girl aged 2 to 9 with tuberous sclerosis and intractable seizures. Sequenced material: peripheral blood, taken at surgery. CDR3 sequence reads: CASSQRTGPEQYV. The CDR3 bases are TGTGCCAGCAGCCAGAGGACAGGGCCCGAGCAGTACGTC.